Following are 25 T cell receptor beta chains from one sample sequenced in a study of T cells in Graves' hyperthyroidism and ophthalmopathy (dated by TCRdb to the late 2010s). Library preparation used multiplex PCR. The sequencing machine was an Illumina HiSeq 2000. The TCR beta CDR3 regions were amplified from the RNA transcripts. A first-round RT-PCR of the TCR CDR3 used the HTBI primer set with the Qiagen OneStep RT-PCR kit. The public reads were run again by TCRdb, first through fastp at Q25 and then through MiXCR, and only productive beta chains were kept. Each entry merges the rows of one CDR3 protein and shows their most common DNA and genes. The sample profile shows about 600,000 distinct CDR3 sequences; 15% to 20% of them were found once. The ten largest clones capture 2.5% to 4% of the sample. Material for sequencing was blood. These receptors were obtained from a woman aged 40 to 50 with Graves' ophthalmopathy.

The CDR3 DNA is TGTGCCAGTAGCTTGGACAGGGGACCGGGCAATGAGCAGTTCTTC. Its protein product is CASSLDRGPGNEQFF. V is TRBV19 and J is TRBJ2-1; 9 bases are shared with TRBD1. The CDR3 is 15 residues long. J gave up 6 bases and V 6 bases, and 9 bases lay outside the gene matches. Germline V gives CDR1 LNHDA, CDR2 SQIVND (reference sequence).

This clonotype has a count of ten or more. The rearrangement joins TRBV24-1 to TRBJ2-3; 9 bases are shared with TRBD2. CDR1 is KGHDR and CDR2 is SFDVKD in the germline V gene. V shed 1 base, J shed 0 bases, and the junction held 7 bases outside the gene matches. This CDR3 is 18 amino acids long. CDR3 DNA: TGTGCCACCAGTGATTTCTCCGTGGCGGGGGGGAGCACAGATACGCAGTATTTT. Translating gives CATSDFSVAGGSTDTQYF.

Ten or more counts support this clonotype. This chain uses TRBV30 with TRBJ2-5; possible D gene TRBD2, 6 bases. CDR1 GTSNPN and CDR2 SVGIG come from the germline V gene (reference sequence). The V end was cut by 0 bases, the J end by 5 bases, with 10 bases between. CDR3 size: 13 residues. The CDR3 spells CAWSVMEGETQYF. The CDR3 nucleotides are TGTGCCTGGAGTGTAATGGAGGGGGAGACCCAGTACTTC.

This clonotype has more than one count but fewer than ten. This rearrangement joins TRBV19 to TRBJ1-1; 9 positions agree with TRBD1. The V and J ends lost 9 bases and 1 base, in that order; junction bases with no gene match: 12. The CDR3 is made up of 16 amino acids. Germline V gene sequence: CDR1 LNHDA, CDR2 SQIVND (reference sequence). The CDR3 spells CASRSQDRGQNTEAFF. The CDR3 DNA is TGTGCCAGCCGGTCTCAGGACAGGGGCCAGAACACTGAAGCTTTCTTT.

In the case of this clonotype: The junction departs from the called germline gene at one end, perhaps through a read error. The chain combines TRBV5-1 with TRBJ2-5; D is ambiguous. Per germline, CDR1 SGHRS and CDR2 YFSETQ. This CDR3 comprises 12 residues. The CDR3 region is CAISLGQETQYF. The CDR3 nucleotides are TGCGCCATCAGCTTGGGACAAGAGACCCAGTACTTC. Complete variable domain (other parts from reference TRBV5-1 and TRBJ2-5): KAGVTQTPRYLIKTRGQQVTLSCSPISGHRSVSWYQQTPGQGLQFLFEYFSETQRNKGNFPGRFSGRQFSNSRSEMNVSTLELGDSALYLCAISLGQETQYFGPGTRLLVL.

At least ten counts were recorded for this clonotype. V is TRBV20-1 and J is TRBJ2-7, with D tentatively TRBD2 (5 bases). V lost 5 bases and J 2 bases, leaving 16 bases between the germline ends. This CDR3 contains 14 residues. Germline lookup yields CDR1 DFQATT and CDR2 SNEGSKA (reference sequence). Here the CDR3 reads CSAWKSGNPYEQYF. The CDR3 nucleotides read TGCAGTGCTTGGAAGAGCGGAAACCCCTACGAGCAGTACTTC.

The CDR3 DNA follows: TGTGCCAGCAAACTAACAGGCGGAACCGGGGAGCTGTTTTTT. Encoded protein: CASKLTGGTGELFF. This chain joins TRBV6-1 and TRBJ2-2, with a possible D match to TRBD1 (5 bases). CDR1 and CDR2 from the germline V gene are MNHNS and SASEGT. This CDR3 spans 14 amino acids. Deletions cut 7 bases from V and 5 bases from J, with 14 bases between.

The V call is TRBV7-9, the J call TRBJ1-1; D is possibly TRBD1 (6 bases). Germline values: CDR1 SEHNR, CDR2 FQNEAQ (reference sequence). The CDR3 runs to 16 residues. The V end lost 7 bases, the J end lost 0 bases, and 18 bases lay between the germline ends. Here the CDR3 reads CASTPFRGGLNTEAFF. The CDR3 nucleotides are TGTGCCAGCACCCCATTTCGAGGGGGGCTGAACACTGAAGCTTTCTTT.

This clonotype has at least ten counts. This chain links TRBV18 with TRBJ1-1, with TRBD1 matching over 7 bases. Germline CDR1 KGHSH, CDR2 LQKENI. This CDR3 comprises 13 residues. After removal of 4 bases from V and 5 bases from J, the junction contained 4 bases not matched to a gene. The CDR3 DNA follows: TGTGCCAGCTCACAAGACAGGGAAACTGAAGCTTTCTTT. As protein: CASSQDRETEAFF.

This clonotype was seen ten or more times. The CDR3 DNA follows: TGTGCCAGCAGTTTAGTTGGGCAGGGGATCCCCAATGAGCAGTTCTTC. This encodes CASSLVGQGIPNEQFF. The chain links TRBV6-2 or TRBV6-3 to TRBJ2-1; TRBD1 might be the D (6 bases). V lost 4 bases and J lost 6, with 19 bases in between. CDR1 MNHEY and CDR2 SVGEGT come from the germline V gene. The CDR3 has 16 residues.

This clonotype has ten or more counts. The chain uses TRBV18 and TRBJ1-1; 9 bases match TRBD1. Trimming removed 6 bases from V and 5 bases from J; junction bases left unmatched: 10. Germline loops: CDR1 KGHSH, CDR2 LQKENI. CDR3 length equals 15 residues. The CDR3 is CASSPQGGTGTEAFF. The CDR3 DNA is TGTGCCAGCTCTCCCCAAGGAGGGACAGGGACTGAAGCTTTCTTT. The whole variable domain, filled in from reference TRBV18 and TRBJ1-1, reads NAGVMQNPRHLVRRRGQEARLRCSPMKGHSHVYWYRQLPEEGLKFMVYLQKENIIDESGMPKERFSAEFPKEGPSILRIQQVVRGDSAAYFCASSPQGGTGTEAFFGQGTRLTVV.

This clonotype has more than one count but fewer than ten. The junction does not match germline at one end; this may be a read error. The chain couples TRBV5-1 to TRBJ2-7; 9 bases agree with TRBD1. The germline V gene encodes CDR1 SGHRS and CDR2 YFSETQ. The CDR3 extends over 16 amino acids. CDR3 amino acids: CASSLHDGTGFVRPSF. The CDR3 bases are TGCGCCAGCAGCCTCCACGACGGGACAGGGTTTGTGCGGCCCTCCTTC.

This clonotype was seen ten or more times. V and J are TRBV2 and TRBJ2-7; a possible D gene is TRBD1 (5 bases). The CDR3 covers 14 residues. The germline V gene has CDR1 SNHLY and CDR2 FYNNEI. The V and J ends lost 4 bases and 0 bases respectively, with 10 bases between them. CDR3 region: CASSVGDSSYEQYF. DNA for the CDR3: TGTGCCAGCAGTGTAGGGGATAGCTCCTACGAGCAGTACTTC.

This clonotype was counted only a few times. The chain carries TRBV25-1 and TRBJ1-1, with no clear D. Between the trimmed V and J ends, which lost 1 base and 0 bases, there was a span of 6 bases. The V gene's germline CDR1 is MGHDK and CDR2 SYGVNS. The CDR3 spans 14 residues. In nucleotides, the CDR3 is TGTGCCAGCAGTGAATGGTCGTTGAACACTGAAGCTTTCTTT. Its translation is CASSEWSLNTEAFF.

The chain combines TRBV20-1 with TRBJ2-3, with a weak D call TRBD2 (6 bases). Germline CDR1 and CDR2: DFQATT and SNEGSKA (reference sequence). V was trimmed by 3 bases and J by 2 bases, leaving 18 bases between them. The CDR3 consists of 16 residues. The CDR3 reads CSASGGSATSTDTQYF. The CDR3 DNA is TGCAGTGCTAGCGGGGGAAGTGCAACTTCCACAGATACGCAGTATTTT.

The chain recombines TRBV15 with TRBJ2-7; TRBD2 matches 7 bases. The CDR3 is 13 amino acids. The germline CDR1 and CDR2 sequences are LNHNV and YYDKDF (reference sequence). With V trimmed by 1 base and J by 6 bases, 3 bases remained unmatched. The CDR3 DNA is TGTGCCACCAGCAGAGTCCCTAGCGGCGAGCAGTACTTC. Its translation: CATSRVPSGEQYF.

This clonotype was counted many times. The rearrangement uses TRBV7-9 and TRBJ1-5, with D tentatively TRBD1 (5 bases). CDR3 length: 13 amino acids. Germline V gene lookup returns CDR1 SEHNR and CDR2 FQNEAQ (reference sequence). V was cut by 3 bases and J by 5 bases, with 8 bases left in between. The DNA of the CDR3 is TGTGCCAGCAGCTTTTTCAGGGATCAGCCCCAGCATTTT. Its translation: CASSFFRDQPQHF.

J is TRBJ2-7 and V is TRBV20-1; D could derive from TRBD1 or TRBD2 (6 bases each). CDR1 is DFQATT and CDR2 is SNEGSKA in the germline V gene (reference sequence). Trimming left V 3 bases short and J 3 bases short, with 12 bases between. The CDR3 runs 13 residues. The CDR3 loop reads CSAREGHFYEQYF. DNA for the CDR3: TGCAGTGCTAGGGAGGGACATTTCTACGAGCAGTACTTC.

This clonotype was seen only a few times. This chain uses TRBV6-1 with TRBJ2-3; the D gene is possibly TRBD1 (6 bases). The V end was cut by 5 bases, the J end by 3 bases, with 18 bases between. Germline assignment: CDR1 MNHNS and CDR2 SASEGT. CDR3 length equals 16 residues. CDR3 sequence: CASSYGTISGTDTQYF. The CDR3 region has the DNA TGTGCCAGCAGTTACGGGACAATCTCTGGGACAGATACGCAGTATTTT.

This clonotype was picked up many times. The rearrangement joins TRBV6-1 to TRBJ2-7, with D perhaps matching TRBD2 (5 bases). The CDR3 length is 15 residues. The V gene's germline CDR1 is MNHNS and CDR2 SASEGT. Trimming took 6 bases from V and 3 from J, leaving 18 bases between them. CDR3 amino acids: CASRGAGPADYEQYF. In DNA, the CDR3 is TGTGCCAGCAGGGGTGCCGGTCCAGCGGACTACGAGCAGTACTTC.

This chain links TRBV25-1 with TRBJ2-1; perhaps TRBD1 as D (6 bases). V was pared by 3 bases and J by 6 bases, with 15 bases between. CDR1 is MGHDK, CDR2 SYGVNS, per germline. This CDR3 contains 15 residues. DNA for the CDR3: TGTGCCAGCAGTGAGATCAACGTGGGGGCCAATGAGCAGTTCTTC. It codes for CASSEINVGANEQFF.

V gene TRBV20-1 combines with J gene TRBJ2-7; D possibly corresponds to TRBD1 (5 bases). V was shortened by 1 base and J by 6 bases, with 13 bases between the two germline ends. The CDR3 sequence is 13 residues long. The germline V gene encodes CDR1 DFQATT and CDR2 SNEGSKA (reference sequence). The CDR3 sequence is CSARGGSWIEQYF. The DNA for the CDR3 is TGCAGTGCTAGAGGGGGCTCCTGGATCGAGCAGTACTTC.

This rearrangement joins TRBV27 to TRBJ2-1, with 8 bases lining up with TRBD2. The germline CDR1 and CDR2 sequences are MNHEY and SMNVEV (reference sequence). This CDR3 contains 12 residues. Trimming at V came to 3 bases and at J to 10 bases, leaving 2 bases not matched to a gene. CDR3 sequence (DNA): TGTGCCAGCAGTTTTAGCGGGAAGGAGCAGTTCTTC. It encodes CASSFSGKEQFF.

This clonotype was counted many times. The chain uses TRBV5-1 and TRBJ2-7, with D perhaps matching TRBD1 (6 bases). This CDR3 has 13 residues. The V gene lost 3 bases and the J gene lost 7 bases, with 14 bases spanning the gap. Per the germline V gene, CDR1 is SGHRS and CDR2 is YFSETQ. The CDR3 sequence is CASSSDSATEQYF. DNA of the CDR3: TGCGCCAGCAGCTCGGACAGTGCCACGGAGCAGTACTTC.

For this clonotype: One end of the junction is discordant with germline, which a read error may explain. The chain combines TRBV7-3 with TRBJ1-1; D might be TRBD1 (6 bases). Germline V gives CDR1 SGHTA, CDR2 FQGTGA. The CDR3 is 16 amino acids. The CDR3 DNA follows: TGTGCCGGCAGCGAACTAGGGGGTGGGTTGGTCGCCGAAGCTTTCTTT. It translates to CAGSELGGGLVAEAFF.